Sequencing of this TCR beta chain was carried out in a study of B cell selection in AIRE deficiency. On this clone: Its antigen remains unknown.

Findings and caveats of the study: Roughly 31% of healthy-shared Treg sequences were found among patient Tconv cells.

Conventional CD4 T cells were sorted as CD4+CD127+ cells. Assay: immunoSEQ multiplex PCR; the TCRdb copy retains only in-frame clones and omits some. The repertoire holds tens of thousands of clones, with roughly 95% as singletons. The CDR3 is made up of 13 amino acids. V was shortened by 5 bases and J by 8 bases, with 12 bases between the two germline ends. CDR1 is MNHEY, CDR2 SVGAGI, per germline. Input material: CD4+CD127+ conventional T cells sorted from PBMCs. This chain uses TRBV6-5 with TRBJ1-4; possibly TRBD1 for D (5 bases). The TCR sequence derives from a human donor in good health. CDR3 sequence reads: CASSATVAEKLFF. Here the CDR3 DNA reads TGTGCCAGCAGTGCGACAGTCGCGGAAAAACTGTTTTTT.